Listed below are T cell receptor beta chains from one sample, sequenced in a study of beta chain features in type 1 diabetes. Profiling relied on immunoSEQ multiplex PCR, and the TCRdb table lists in-frame clones only, not all of them. The table lists 350,000 to 400,000 clones, around an eighth of them singletons, with 0.0095% to 0.012% in the top ten. Sequenced input: naive CD4+ T cells from blood. The receptors derive from a woman younger than 35 with type 1 diabetes. The conserved cysteine and the conserved F or W are not part of the CDR3 here. Each record gives: J gene, clone size, V gene, CDR3 protein. The size of a clone is reported for some rows only, either as once, few or many, or as a class for expanded clones.

TRBJ2-5 . TRBV7-2 ASSPNPRGETQY
TRBJ2-4 few TRBV19 ASSSPGGPKNIQY
TRBJ2-3 . TRBV15 ATSQRGTGKSTDTQY
TRBJ2-7 few TRBV27 ASRPRLAGSSYEQY
TRBJ2-2 few TRBV30 AWTGANTGELF
TRBJ2-7 . TRBV28 ASRLAGGITYEQY
TRBJ2-1 few TRBV5-1 ASSFGASGSSYNEQF
TRBJ2-5 . TRBV7-2 ASSFHTSGSGETQY
TRBJ1-2 few TRBV9 ASTLDRDNYGYT
TRBJ2-5 . TRBV6-1 ASSEAGETQY
TRBJ2-7 . TRBV18 ASSVNQASVTYEQY
TRBJ2-3 . TRBV30 AWNALWDTQY
TRBJ2-7 few TRBV7-2 ASSMQGYEQY
TRBJ1-3 . TRBV2 ASIRGNSGNTIY
TRBJ2-2 few TRBV7-9 AAAGQAVGELF
TRBJ2-5 . TRBV10-3 AISERETQY
TRBJ1-5 few TRBV5-1 ASSQTGGNQPQH
TRBJ2-2 few TRBV19 ASRGTVGTGELF